This is a list of T cell receptor beta chains from one sample in a study of post-analysis software for immune sequencing data. TCRdb re-called the PCR reads through MiXCR, storing one row per CDR3 protein. Here the sample spans about 150,000 distinct CDR3 sequences, approximately 28% being singletons. Source material: blood. All receptors come from a girl aged 10-17 years with multiple sclerosis. Both conserved end residues are part of each CDR3. D genes are given only for firm matches. Clone size is shown for a subset of rows, as once, few, many or a class of expanded clone.

clone_size	d_call	v_call	j_call	cdr3_nt	cdr3_aa
many	TRBD1	TRBV29-1	TRBJ2-7	TGCAGCGTTGAAGATCCCGGACAGGGATGGCCCAGGGGAGAGCAGTACTTC	CSVEDPGQGWPRGEQYF
.	.	TRBV5-1	TRBJ2-7	TGCGCCAGCAGCTACTTAATCGACAGCTCCCGCTACGAGCAGTACTTC	CASSYLIDSSRYEQYF
.	.	TRBV29-1	TRBJ2-1	TGCAGCGTTGACAAGAGGGGGGGGAATGAGCAGTTCTTC	CSVDKRGGNEQFF
.	TRBD2	TRBV30	TRBJ2-1	TGTGCCTGGAGCCACGACGGGGGGGATGAGCAGTTCTTC	CAWSHDGGDEQFF
.	TRBD2	TRBV28	TRBJ2-4	TGTGCCAGCAGTTTACTAGCGGGAACCTCCTACAATGAGCAGTACTTC	CASSLLAGTSYNEQYF
.	TRBD1	TRBV27	TRBJ1-6	TGTGCCAGCAGTTTTGCGGCGCCTTCCCCGGGACAGAATTCACCCCTCCACTTT	CASSFAAPSPGQNSPLHF
.	.	TRBV3-1	TRBJ2-2	TGTGCCAGCATGGGGAGGCCGGGCGGGGAGCTGTTTTTT	CASMGRPGGELFF
.	.	TRBV27	TRBJ2-3	TGTGCCAGCAGTCGCTACACCTTTTGGTCGGGTCCCCCCCTCACAGATACGCAGTATTTT	CASSRYTFWSGPPLTDTQYF
many	TRBD2	TRBV12-3/TRBV12-4	TRBJ2-1	TGTGCCAGCAGTTTTGACAGACGCTATGGACTAGCGGGAGGAGGGGATGAGCAGTTCTTC	CASSFDRRYGLAGGGDEQFF
.	.	TRBV5-6	TRBJ2-1	TGTGCCAGCAGCCGCTTGACCGGGAGTGACAATGAGCAGTTCTTC	CASSRLTGSDNEQFF
many	TRBD2	TRBV20-1	TRBJ2-1	TGCAGTGCCCTTGGACTAGCGGGAATCTACAATGAGCAGTTCTTC	CSALGLAGIYNEQFF
.	TRBD2	TRBV10-3	TRBJ2-7	TGTGCCATCAGTGAGTCGCCTAGCGGGAGGGGCAATGAGCAGTACTTC	CAISESPSGRGNEQYF
many	TRBD1	TRBV5-1	TRBJ1-1	TGCGCCAGCAGCTTGGGACAGGGGGCAGGAGCTTTCTTT	CASSLGQGAGAFF
few	.	TRBV7-2	TRBJ1-5	TGTGCCAGCAGCCGAGAGGTGGGGACGGTTCAGCCCCAGCATTTT	CASSREVGTVQPQHF
many	.	TRBV20-1	TRBJ2-7	TGCAGTGCTAGTACTATCTACGAGCAGTACTTC	CSASTIYEQYF
many	TRBD1	TRBV27	TRBJ2-1	TGTGCCAGCAGTCCGGGACAGGGGGCAAACAATGAGCAGTTCTTC	CASSPGQGANNEQFF